A single sample gave rise to the 19 T cell receptor beta chains below, sequenced in a study of blood T cell repertoires in COVID-19. TCRdb's copy holds only in-frame clones and misses some; the assay was immunoSEQ multiplex PCR. Here the sample spans hundreds of thousands of clones, 88% being singletons. Sequencing was carried out using PBMCs or T cells enriched from blood (not recorded which). Receptor source: a woman between 55 and 75 years old in a cohort exposed to, infected with or recovered from COVID-19 (not recorded which).

V gene TRBV28 combines with J gene TRBJ2-1; 8 bases line up with TRBD2. Unmatched junction bases numbered 1, after V lost 3 bases and J lost 3 bases. CDR3 size: 14 residues. Germline CDR1 MDHEN, CDR2 SYDVKM. This chain's CDR3 is CASSFLAGYNEQFF. Here the CDR3 DNA reads TGTGCCAGCAGTTTCCTAGCGGGCTACAATGAGCAGTTCTTC.

The chain carries TRBV3-1 (or the pseudogene TRBV3-2) and TRBJ2-2; 14 bases match TRBD2. From germline, CDR1 is LGHDT and CDR2 YNNKEL (reference sequence). CDR3 length: 15 residues. The V gene end was trimmed by 6 bases and the J gene end by 7 bases; junction bases not matched to a gene: 4. As DNA, the CDR3 is TGTGCCAGCAGACGCGGGACTAGCGGGAGCGGGGAGCTGTTTTTT. It is translated as CASRRGTSGSGELFF.

The chain recombines TRBV2 with TRBJ1-3; possible D gene TRBD1, 5 bases. The length of the CDR3 is 14 residues. Germline CDR1 SNHLY, CDR2 FYNNEI. Trimming removed 8 bases at V and 1 base at J, with 12 bases between. In DNA form, the CDR3 reads TGTGCCAGCGGCACGGACACTTCTGGAAACACCATATATTTT. It is translated as CASGTDTSGNTIYF.

A word on this clone: At one of its ends the junction is not consistent with the germline gene, which may arise from a read error. This chain connects TRBV10-1 to TRBJ2-7, with a tentative D call TRBD1 (6 bases). CDR3 length: 15 residues. Germline V gives CDR1 WNHNN, CDR2 SYGVQD (reference sequence). The CDR3 loop is CDSSEQRGSPYEQYF. For the CDR3, the DNA is TGCGACAGCAGTGAGCAGAGGGGGTCCCCCTACGAGCAGTACTTC.

This rearrangement joins TRBV7-8 to TRBJ2-3; TRBD2 might be the D (6 bases). This CDR3 contains 17 residues. Trimming removed 1 base at V and 1 base at J, with 15 bases between. Germline V gene lookup returns CDR1 SGHVS and CDR2 FQNEAQ. CDR3 coding DNA: TGTGCCAGCAGCTTAGAGCCGTCGGGAGCCCGCACAGATACGCAGTATTTT. Encoded protein: CASSLEPSGARTDTQYF.

V and J are TRBV5-1 and TRBJ2-3, with 10 bases that match TRBD1. Germline assignment: CDR1 SGHRS and CDR2 YFSETQ. J lost 4 bases, V lost 4 bases, and 6 bases had no gene match. The CDR3 spans 15 residues. CDR3: CASSMKTGGADTQYF. The DNA for the CDR3 is TGCGCCAGCAGCATGAAGACAGGGGGCGCAGATACGCAGTATTTT.

This clone has a single count. This sequence joins TRBV5-1 and TRBJ2-1, with TRBD2 matching over 11 bases. CDR3 size: 15 residues. The germline V gene encodes CDR1 SGHRS and CDR2 YFSETQ. V gave up 3 bases and J gave up 3 bases; unmatched junction bases: 2. The CDR3 region is CASSYTSGSYNEQFF. The CDR3 DNA is TGCGCCAGCAGCTATACTAGCGGGAGCTACAATGAGCAGTTCTTC.

This clone was picked up one time. The gene calls are TRBV7-9 and TRBJ1-1; 7 nucleotides line up with TRBD1. With V trimmed by 3 bases and J by 2 bases, 6 bases remained unmatched. Germline lookup yields CDR1 SEHNR and CDR2 FQNEAQ (reference sequence). CDR3 length: 15 residues. The CDR3 DNA reads TGTGCCAGCAGCTTGGGACAGCTGACTAACACTGAAGCTTTCTTT. It specifies CASSLGQLTNTEAFF. Full variable domain (remainder filled in from reference TRBV7-9 and TRBJ1-1): DTGVSQNPRHKITKRGQNVTFRCDPISEHNRLYWYRQTLGQGPEFLTYFQNEAQLEKSRLLSDRFSAERPKGSFSTLEIQRTEQGDSAMYLCASSLGQLTNTEAFFGQGTRLTVV.

The rearrangement joins TRBV5-1 to TRBJ2-5, with 9 bases matching TRBD2. Germline CDR1 and CDR2: SGHRS and YFSETQ. Trimming cost V 5 bases and J 5 bases; bases outside gene matches: 13. This CDR3 spans 16 amino acids. CDR3 sequence reads: CASRPTGTSSGETQYF. In DNA, the CDR3 is TGCGCCAGCAGACCCACCGGGACTAGCTCAGGGGAGACCCAGTACTTC.

The chain is built from TRBV27 and TRBJ2-2; D is perhaps TRBD2 (6 bases). CDR3 size: 17 residues. Trimming took 3 bases from V and 2 from J, leaving 16 bases between them. CDR1 MNHEY and CDR2 SMNVEV come from the germline V gene (reference sequence). The CDR3 loop reads CASSFAGQRANTGELFF. The CDR3 DNA follows: TGTGCCAGCAGTTTTGCGGGGCAGCGAGCCAACACCGGGGAGCTGTTTTTT.

The chain joins TRBV18 to TRBJ2-7; 11 nucleotides line up with TRBD1. Germline V gene data show CDR1 as KGHSH and CDR2 as LQKENI. The CDR3 spans 14 residues. V lost 5 bases and J lost 6; bases outside the gene matches: 6. This CDR3 is CASSYAGTGGEQYF. Here the CDR3 DNA reads TGTGCCAGCTCATACGCCGGGACAGGGGGCGAGCAGTACTTC.

The chain employs TRBV9 and TRBJ2-7; D is undetermined. This CDR3 has 13 amino acids. V was cut by 0 bases and J by 3 bases, with 7 bases left in between. Germline V gene data show CDR1 as SGDLS and CDR2 as YYNGEE. The CDR3 sequence is CASSVEPSYEQYF. DNA of the CDR3: TGTGCCAGCAGCGTAGAACCCAGCTACGAGCAGTACTTC.

The rearrangement joins TRBV27 to TRBJ2-7; 8 bases match TRBD2. This CDR3 has 18 residues. CDR1 and CDR2 (germline): MNHEY, SMNVEV (reference sequence). Germline trimming cut 3 bases from V and 0 bases from J; bases unmatched to any gene: 13. The CDR3 nucleotides are TGTGCCAGCAGTTTCCGGGGGGGGCTAGCGGGCTACTCCTACGAGCAGTACTTC. Translation gives CASSFRGGLAGYSYEQYF.

V gene TRBV2 combines with J gene TRBJ1-2, with 8 bases lining up with TRBD1. The CDR3 has 19 residues. J lost 2 bases, V lost 4 bases, and 18 bases had no gene match. CDR1 SNHLY and CDR2 FYNNEI come from the germline V gene. This CDR3 reads CASSVRTGYPGGPNYGYTF. The CDR3 nucleotides read TGTGCCAGCAGTGTTAGGACAGGGTACCCAGGAGGGCCCAACTATGGCTACACCTTC.

The CDR3 is CASSPDRALEQYF. In DNA, the CDR3 is TGTGCCAGCAGCCCGGACAGGGCCCTCGAGCAGTACTTC. This sequence joins TRBV5-4 and TRBJ2-7; 8 bases match TRBD1. Trimming at V came to 4 bases and at J to 6 bases, leaving 6 bases not matched to a gene. Looked up from germline, CDR1 is SGHNT and CDR2 is YYREEE (reference sequence). The CDR3 is 13 amino acids.

This chain connects TRBV6-5 to TRBJ2-7; 11 bases fit TRBD1. The CDR3 is 15 amino acids. The V segment lost 6 bases and the J segment 3 bases; nucleotides outside the gene matches: 7. Germline V CDR1 and CDR2: MNHEY, SVGAGI. The CDR3 loop is CASRAQGQGVYEQYF. The CDR3 DNA is TGTGCCAGCAGGGCTCAGGGACAGGGGGTCTACGAGCAGTACTTC.

This chain links TRBV30 with TRBJ2-7, with D tentatively TRBD2 (5 bases). V lost 4 bases to trimming and J lost 1 base, with 14 bases between them. Germline loops: CDR1 GTSNPN, CDR2 SVGIG (reference sequence). The CDR3 is 14 amino acids. CDR3 nucleotide sequence: TGTGCCTGGAAGGTAGCGCCTCCTTCCTACGAGCAGTACTTC. Amino acids: CAWKVAPPSYEQYF.

This rearrangement joins TRBV15 to TRBJ1-5; 7 bases align to TRBD1. V lost 0 bases and J lost 4; bases outside the gene matches: 3. Per germline, CDR1 LNHNV and CDR2 YYDKDF (reference sequence). The CDR3 runs to 15 residues. CDR3 DNA: TGTGCCACCAGCAGAGATTCCAGGGGGAATCAGCCCCAGCATTTT. Residues: CATSRDSRGNQPQHF.

The sample holds one count of this clone. J is TRBJ1-6 and V is TRBV19; TRBD1 aligns across 8 bases. The germline V gene has CDR1 LNHDA and CDR2 SQIVND (reference sequence). The trim removed 5 bases at V and 7 bases at J, leaving 7 bases unmatched. The CDR3 is 15 residues long. CDR3 DNA: TGTGCCAGTAGTTCCCGGACAGGGTGGAATTCACCCCTCCACTTT. It yields the protein CASSSRTGWNSPLHF.